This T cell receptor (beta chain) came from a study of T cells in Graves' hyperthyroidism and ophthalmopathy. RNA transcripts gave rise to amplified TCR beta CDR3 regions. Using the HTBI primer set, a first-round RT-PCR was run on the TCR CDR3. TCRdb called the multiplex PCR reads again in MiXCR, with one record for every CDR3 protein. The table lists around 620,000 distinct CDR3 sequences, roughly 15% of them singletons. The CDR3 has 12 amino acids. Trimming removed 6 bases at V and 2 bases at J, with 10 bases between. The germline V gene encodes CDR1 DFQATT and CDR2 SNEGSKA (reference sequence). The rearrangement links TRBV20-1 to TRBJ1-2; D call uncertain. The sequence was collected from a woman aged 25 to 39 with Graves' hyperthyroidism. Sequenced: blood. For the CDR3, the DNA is TGCAGTGCCCAAACAGAGAACTATGGCTACACCTTC. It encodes CSAQTENYGYTF.